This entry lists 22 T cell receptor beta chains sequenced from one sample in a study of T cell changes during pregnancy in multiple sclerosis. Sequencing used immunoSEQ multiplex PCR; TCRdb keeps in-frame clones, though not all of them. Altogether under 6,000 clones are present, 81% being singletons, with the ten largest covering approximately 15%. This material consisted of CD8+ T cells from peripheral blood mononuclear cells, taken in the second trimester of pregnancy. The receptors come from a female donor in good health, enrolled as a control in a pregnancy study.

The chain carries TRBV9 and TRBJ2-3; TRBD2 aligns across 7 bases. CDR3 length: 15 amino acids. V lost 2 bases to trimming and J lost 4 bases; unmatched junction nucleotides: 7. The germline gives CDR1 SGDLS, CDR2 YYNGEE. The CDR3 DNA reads TGTGCCAGCAGCGTCGGCGGGGGAGGAGCAGATACGCAGTATTTT. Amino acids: CASSVGGGGADTQYF.

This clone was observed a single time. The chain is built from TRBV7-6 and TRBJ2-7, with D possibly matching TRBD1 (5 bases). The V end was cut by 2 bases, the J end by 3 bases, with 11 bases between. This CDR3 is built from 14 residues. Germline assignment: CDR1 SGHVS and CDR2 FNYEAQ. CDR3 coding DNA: TGTGCCAGCAGCTTACACCGACAGAACTACGAGCAGTACTTC. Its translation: CASSLHRQNYEQYF.

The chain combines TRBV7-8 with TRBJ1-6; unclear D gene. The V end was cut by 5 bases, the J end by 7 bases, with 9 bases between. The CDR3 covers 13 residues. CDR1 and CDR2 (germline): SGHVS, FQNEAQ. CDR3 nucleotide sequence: TGTGCCAGCAGCCCGATCGGGAATTCACCCCTCCACTTT. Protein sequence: CASSPIGNSPLHF.

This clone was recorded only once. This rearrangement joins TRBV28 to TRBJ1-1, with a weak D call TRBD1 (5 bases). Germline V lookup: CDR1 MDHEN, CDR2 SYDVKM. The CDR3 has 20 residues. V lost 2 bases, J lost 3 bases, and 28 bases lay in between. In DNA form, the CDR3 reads TGTGCCAGCAGTTTAGGGATTCCAGGGTTTACCCCACCCCCACACACTGAAGCTTTCTTT. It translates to CASSLGIPGFTPPPHTEAFF.

This CDR3 is CASSVATGTLNTEAFF. In DNA, the CDR3 is TGTGCCAGCAGCGTAGCTACAGGAACTTTGAACACTGAAGCTTTCTTT. The rearrangement uses TRBV9 and TRBJ1-1, with D possibly TRBD1 on 5 matching bases. The CDR3 is 16 amino acids. Per germline, CDR1 SGDLS and CDR2 YYNGEE. V dropped 0 bases and J dropped 0 bases, with 12 bases sitting between them.

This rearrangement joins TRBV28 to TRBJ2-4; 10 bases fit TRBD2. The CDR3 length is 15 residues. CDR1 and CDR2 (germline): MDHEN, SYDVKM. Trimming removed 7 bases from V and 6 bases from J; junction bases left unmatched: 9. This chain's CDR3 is CASTERGGSGNIQYF. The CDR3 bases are TGTGCCAGCACCGAGCGGGGGGGCTCAGGAAACATTCAGTACTTC.

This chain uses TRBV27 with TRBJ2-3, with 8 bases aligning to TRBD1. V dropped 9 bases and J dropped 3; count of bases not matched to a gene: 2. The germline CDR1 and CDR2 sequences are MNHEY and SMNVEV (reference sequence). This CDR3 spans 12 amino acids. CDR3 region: CASTGGTDTQYF. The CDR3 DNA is TGTGCCAGTACAGGGGGAACAGATACGCAGTATTTT.

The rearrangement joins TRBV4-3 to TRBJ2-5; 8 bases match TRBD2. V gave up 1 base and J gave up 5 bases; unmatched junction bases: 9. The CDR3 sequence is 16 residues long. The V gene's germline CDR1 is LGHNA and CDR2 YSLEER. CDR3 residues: CASSQGPKRGMETQYF. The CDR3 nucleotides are TGCGCCAGCAGCCAAGGACCGAAGCGGGGGATGGAGACCCAGTACTTC.

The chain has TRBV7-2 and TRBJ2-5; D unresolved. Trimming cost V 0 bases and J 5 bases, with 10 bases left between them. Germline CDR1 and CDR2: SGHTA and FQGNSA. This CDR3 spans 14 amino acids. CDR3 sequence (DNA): TGTGCCAGCAGCTTAGCCGACGGGTTGGAGACCCAGTACTTC. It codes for CASSLADGLETQYF.

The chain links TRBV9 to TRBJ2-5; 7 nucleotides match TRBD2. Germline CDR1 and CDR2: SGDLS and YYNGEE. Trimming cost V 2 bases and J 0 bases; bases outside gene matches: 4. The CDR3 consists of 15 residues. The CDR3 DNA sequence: TGTGCCAGCAGCGTTGACGGGGGGTACCAAGAGACCCAGTACTTC. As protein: CASSVDGGYQETQYF.

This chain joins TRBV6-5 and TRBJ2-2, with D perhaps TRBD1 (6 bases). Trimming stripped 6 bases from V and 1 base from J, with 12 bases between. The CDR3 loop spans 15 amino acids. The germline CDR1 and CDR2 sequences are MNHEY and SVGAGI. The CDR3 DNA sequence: TGTGCCAGCAGAATAGCAGGGGTGAACACCGGGGAGCTGTTTTTT. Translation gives CASRIAGVNTGELFF.

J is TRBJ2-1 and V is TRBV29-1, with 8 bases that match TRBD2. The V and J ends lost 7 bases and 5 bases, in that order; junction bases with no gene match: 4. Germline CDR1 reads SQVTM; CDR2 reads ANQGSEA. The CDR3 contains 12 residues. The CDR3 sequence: CSAKTSDNEQFF. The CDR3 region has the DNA TGCAGCGCCAAGACTAGCGACAATGAGCAGTTCTTC.

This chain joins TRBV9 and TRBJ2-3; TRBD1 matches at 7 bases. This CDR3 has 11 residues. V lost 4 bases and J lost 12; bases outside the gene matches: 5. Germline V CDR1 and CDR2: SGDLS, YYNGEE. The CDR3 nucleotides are TGTGCCAGCAGCTCGGACAGGACTCAGTATTTT. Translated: CASSSDRTQYF.

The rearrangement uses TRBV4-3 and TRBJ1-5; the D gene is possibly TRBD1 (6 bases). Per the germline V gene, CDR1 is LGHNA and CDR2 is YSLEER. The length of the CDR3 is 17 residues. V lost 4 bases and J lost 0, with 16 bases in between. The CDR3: CASSPGGGRDSNQPQHF. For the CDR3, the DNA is TGCGCCAGCAGCCCCGGGGGGGGCAGGGATAGCAATCAGCCCCAGCATTTT.

CDR3: CASSQGFGVSQPQHF. CDR3 bases: TGCGCCAGCAGCCAAGGTTTCGGGGTGAGTCAGCCCCAGCATTTT. V and J are TRBV4-3 and TRBJ1-5; D is unclear. V lost 1 base and J 6 bases, leaving 13 bases between the germline ends. The CDR3 is 15 residues long. The germline CDR1 and CDR2 sequences are LGHNA and YSLEER.

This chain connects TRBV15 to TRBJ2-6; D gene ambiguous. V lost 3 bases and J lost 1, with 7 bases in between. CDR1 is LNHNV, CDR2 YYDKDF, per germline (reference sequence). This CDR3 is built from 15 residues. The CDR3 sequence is CATSSADSGANVLTF. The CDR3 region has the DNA TGTGCCACCAGCAGCGCGGATTCTGGGGCCAACGTCCTGACTTTC. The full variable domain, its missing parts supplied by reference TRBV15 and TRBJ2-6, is DAMVIQNPRYQVTQFGKPVTLSCSQTLNHNVMYWYQQKSSQAPKLLFHYYDKDFNNEADTPDNFQSRRPNTSFCFLDIRSPGLGDTAMYLCATSSADSGANVLTFGAGSRLTVL.

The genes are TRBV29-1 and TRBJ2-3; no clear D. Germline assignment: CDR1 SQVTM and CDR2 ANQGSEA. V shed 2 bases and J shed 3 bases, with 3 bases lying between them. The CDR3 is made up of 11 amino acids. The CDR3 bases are TGCAGCGTTGAAACAACAGATACGCAGTATTTT. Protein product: CSVETTDTQYF.

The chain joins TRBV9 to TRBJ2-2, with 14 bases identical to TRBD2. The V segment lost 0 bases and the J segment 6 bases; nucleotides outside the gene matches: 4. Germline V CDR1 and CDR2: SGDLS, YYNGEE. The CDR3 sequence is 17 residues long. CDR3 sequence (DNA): TGTGCCAGCAGCGTAGATTCGGGACTAGCGGGAGCCGGGGAGCTGTTTTTT. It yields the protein CASSVDSGLAGAGELFF.

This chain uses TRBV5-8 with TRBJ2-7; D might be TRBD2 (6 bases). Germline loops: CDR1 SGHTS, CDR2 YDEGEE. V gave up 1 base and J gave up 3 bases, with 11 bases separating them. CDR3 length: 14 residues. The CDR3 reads CASSLIRGIYEQYF. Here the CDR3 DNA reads TGTGCCAGCAGCTTGATCCGGGGGATCTACGAGCAGTACTTC.

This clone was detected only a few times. CDR3 region: CASSPQYGNIQYF. DNA of the CDR3: TGTGCCAGCAGTCCTCAATACGGTAACATTCAGTACTTC. The V call is TRBV27, the J call TRBJ2-4; D gene ambiguous. The germline V and J ends were trimmed by 5 bases and 7 bases, with 12 bases remaining between them. This CDR3 is built from 13 residues. Looked up from germline, CDR1 is MNHEY and CDR2 is SMNVEV (reference sequence).

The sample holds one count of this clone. DNA for the CDR3: TGTGCCAGCAGTGGACTAGCGGGGAATTCAGATACGCAGTATTTT. Its translation: CASSGLAGNSDTQYF. This chain joins TRBV6-4 and TRBJ2-3; the match to TRBD2 covers 11 bases. Unmatched junction bases numbered 4, after V lost 4 bases and J lost 4 bases. CDR1 and CDR2 (germline): MRHNA, SNTAGT. CDR3 length: 15 residues.

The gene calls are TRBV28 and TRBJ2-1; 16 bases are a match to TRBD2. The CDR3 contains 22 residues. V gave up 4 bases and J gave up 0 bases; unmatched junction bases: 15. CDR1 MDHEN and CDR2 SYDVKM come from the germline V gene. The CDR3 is CASSSGGGTGTSGRGSYNEQFF. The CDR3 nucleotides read TGTGCCAGCAGTTCGGGGGGGGGAACCGGGACTAGCGGGAGGGGCTCCTACAATGAGCAGTTCTTC.